This TCR beta chain came from a study of T cells after yellow fever vaccination. This clonotype showed up many times. TCRdb independently ran MiXCR on the 5' RACE reads; one entry per CDR3 protein. The sample has some 110,000 distinct CDR3 sequences; approximately 8.4% are singletons. The TCR was taken from a man aged 25-45 years who received the YFV17D yellow fever vaccine. The sequencing used CD8+ T cells sorted from PBMCs, collected 45 days after the yellow fever booster vaccination.

CDR3 nucleotides: TGTGCCGTTGGTGACGCAGTGGTAGAGCAGTTCTTC. Protein sequence: CAVGDAVVEQFF. J is TRBJ2-1 and V is TRBV6-6, with unresolved D. Germline V gene sequence: CDR1 MNHNY, CDR2 SVGAGI (reference sequence). V was pared by 11 bases and J by 10 bases, with 18 bases between. CDR3 size: 12 residues.